These 4 T cell receptor beta chains share one sample of origin, sequenced in a study of T cells in Graves' hyperthyroidism and ophthalmopathy. TCR beta CDR3 region amplification was performed from RNA transcripts. First-round RT-PCR with HTBI primers amplified the TCR CDR3 region. MiXCR, run by TCRdb on the multiplex PCR reads, gives a single entry per CDR3 protein. This table has about 410,000 distinct CDR3 sequences, approximately 15% appearing once. The sample consisted of blood. The receptors originated from a man younger than 35 with Graves' ophthalmopathy.

This clonotype was counted between two and nine times. The rearrangement uses TRBV10-1 and TRBJ1-5; unclear D gene. This CDR3 is 13 amino acids long. V lost 7 bases and J lost 0, with 7 bases in between. The germline CDR1 and CDR2 sequences are WNHNN and SYGVQD (reference sequence). CDR3 DNA sequence: TGCGCCAGCAAAGATTATAGCAATCAGCCCCAGCATTTT. As protein: CASKDYSNQPQHF.

Many counts were recorded for this clonotype. The chain couples TRBV27 to TRBJ2-7, with 8 nucleotides matching TRBD2. The CDR3 spans 15 residues. J gave up 4 bases and V 0 bases, and 5 bases lay outside the gene matches. Germline lookup yields CDR1 MNHEY and CDR2 SMNVEV (reference sequence). CDR3 sequence (DNA): TGTGCCAGCAGTTTATCATCGGGGGGGATTTACGAGCAGTACTTC. Its protein is CASSLSSGGIYEQYF.

This clonotype was seen only a few times. The junction shows a germline mismatch at one end, possibly a read error. The J gene is TRBJ2-5, the V gene TRBV7-2; 10 bases fit TRBD2. The CDR3 contains 15 residues. CDR1 and CDR2 (germline): SGHTA, FQGNSA. The CDR3 sequence is CASSSDLAGAPKFNF. In DNA, the CDR3 is TGTGCCAGCAGCTCAGATCTAGCGGGGGCCCCCAAATTTAACTTC. Variable domain in full (rest from reference TRBV7-2 and TRBJ2-5): GAGVSQSPSNKVTEKGKDVELRCDPISGHTALYWYRQSLGQGLEFLIYFQGNSAPDKSGLPSDRFSAERTGGSVSTLTIQRTQQEDSAVYLCASSSDLAGAPKFNFGPGTRLLVL.

This clonotype was seen repeatedly, ten times or more. The chain joins TRBV12-3 or TRBV12-4 to TRBJ1-1, with no clear D. Deletions cut 3 bases from V and 8 bases from J, with 10 bases between. This CDR3 region has 12 residues. The DNA for the CDR3 is TGTGCCAGCAGTTTCGGAGGTCCCGAAGCTTTCTTT. This codes for CASSFGGPEAFF.